Presented here are 32 T cell receptor beta chains from one specimen sequenced in a study of T cell responses to AZD1222 COVID-19 vaccine. Here immunoSEQ multiplex PCR was the method, and the copy in TCRdb shows in-frame clones only, minus some. The profile shows about 130,000 clones, approximately 85% of them singletons. The source material was peripheral blood, sampled 28 days after the second AZD1222 dose. Every receptor here comes from an adult who received the AZD1222 COVID-19 vaccine.

The chain has TRBV24-1 and TRBJ2-1; TRBD2 matches 9 bases. This CDR3 region has 15 residues. Trimming at V came to 4 bases and at J to 8 bases, leaving 8 bases not matched to a gene. Germline CDR1 is KGHDR and CDR2 is SFDVKD. The CDR3 region is CATSDWGTSIHEQFF. The DNA for the CDR3 is TGTGCCACCAGTGACTGGGGGACTAGCATCCATGAGCAGTTCTTC.

Turning to this clone: One junction end does not reproduce the germline sequence, and a read error may be involved. The J gene is TRBJ2-7, the V gene TRBV19; the match to TRBD2 covers 9 bases. The CDR3 spans 14 residues. Germline CDR1 LNHDA, CDR2 SQIVND (reference sequence). This CDR3 reads CASNVGTSSSEQYF. CDR3 coding DNA: TGTGCCAGTAACGTTGGGACTAGCTCCTCCGAGCAGTACTTC.

The chain employs TRBV28 and TRBJ2-7; unclear D gene. Germline CDR1 MDHEN, CDR2 SYDVKM. The CDR3 sequence is 13 residues long. V was trimmed by 2 bases and J by 2 bases, leaving 7 bases between them. In DNA form, the CDR3 reads TGTGCCAGCAGTTTAGTAGCAGCCTACGAGCAGTACTTC. The encoded protein is CASSLVAAYEQYF.

This chain joins TRBV5-4 and TRBJ2-5; the match to TRBD2 covers 8 bases. Per germline, CDR1 SGHNT and CDR2 YYREEE (reference sequence). The CDR3 extends over 20 amino acids. Losses at the gene ends were 4 bases for V and 0 bases for J; bases not matched to a gene: 20. The CDR3 reads CASSPTRRGGPRRYQETQYF. CDR3 in DNA: TGTGCCAGCAGCCCCACCCGCCGGGGGGGACCCCGTAGATACCAAGAGACCCAGTACTTC.

V usage is TRBV18 and J usage is TRBJ2-5; 12 bases line up with TRBD2. CDR1 and CDR2 from the germline V gene are KGHSH and LQKENI. There are 16 residues in the CDR3. Trimming at V came to 3 bases and at J to 2 bases, leaving 4 bases not matched to a gene. DNA for the CDR3: TGTGCCAGCTCACCCCGGACTAGCGGGGCACAAGAGACCCAGTACTTC. This codes for CASSPRTSGAQETQYF.

This clone was picked up a small number of times. V usage is TRBV13 and J usage is TRBJ1-1; a weak D match, TRBD1 (5 bases). The CDR3 loop spans 13 amino acids. Trimming took 5 bases from V and 1 from J, leaving 8 bases between them. Germline V gives CDR1 PRHDT, CDR2 FYEKMQ (reference sequence). CDR3 sequence: CASSTGQNTEAFF. CDR3 coding DNA: TGTGCCAGCAGCACCGGACAGAACACTGAAGCTTTCTTT.

The J gene is TRBJ2-1, the V gene TRBV7-3; perhaps TRBD2 as D (6 bases). The CDR3 contains 14 residues. Germline CDR1 SGHTA, CDR2 FQGTGA. Trimming cost V 6 bases and J 5 bases, with 14 bases left between them. The CDR3 nucleotides are TGTGCCAGCAGACAGGCGGGGACGAACAATGAGCAGTTCTTC. Translation: CASRQAGTNNEQFF.

This clone was recorded once. The V call is TRBV6-1, the J call TRBJ1-1; the match to TRBD1 covers 7 bases. CDR3 length equals 14 residues. V lost 3 bases and J lost 4; bases outside the gene matches: 5. Germline values: CDR1 MNHNS, CDR2 SASEGT. In DNA, the CDR3 is TGTGCCAGCAGTGACAGGGGGGGTTTCACTGAAGCTTTCTTT. Its protein is CASSDRGGFTEAFF.

This chain joins TRBV9 and TRBJ2-3; D perhaps matches TRBD2 (7 bases). With 3 bases removed from V and 3 bases from J, the gap between germline ends came to 14 bases. There are 15 residues in the CDR3. Germline loops: CDR1 SGDLS, CDR2 YYNGEE. The CDR3 loop is CASSAAGDITDTQYF. In DNA, the CDR3 is TGTGCCAGCAGCGCGGCGGGGGACATTACAGATACGCAGTATTTT.

A remark on this clone: This same CDR3 is encoded by further DNA sequences in the sample. Here the CDR3 reads CASSLEAGRNSPLHF. The CDR3 bases are TGTGCCAGCAGCTTAGAGGCAGGGCGTAATTCACCCCTCCACTTT. This rearrangement joins TRBV7-2 to TRBJ1-6, with D maybe TRBD1 (5 bases). CDR3 length: 15 amino acids. The V gene lost 1 base and the J gene lost 6 bases, with 10 bases spanning the gap. Germline-derived CDR1 and CDR2 are SGHTA and FQGNSA.

CDR3 DNA: TGTGCCAGCAGTATCCGACAGGCCTACGAGCAGTACTTC. Amino acid sequence: CASSIRQAYEQYF. V and J are TRBV12-3 or TRBV12-4 and TRBJ2-7; possibly TRBD1 for D (6 bases). CDR3 size: 13 residues. Deletions cut 5 bases from V and 2 bases from J, with 10 bases between.

This chain connects TRBV6-2 or TRBV6-3 to TRBJ2-7; unclear D gene. The CDR3 length is 14 residues. CDR1 MNHEY and CDR2 SVGEGT come from the germline V gene. With 2 bases removed from V and 5 bases from J, the gap between germline ends came to 13 bases. CDR3 DNA sequence: TGTGCCAGCAGTTACGGCAGCTTTGTCAACGAGCAGTACTTC. Translated: CASSYGSFVNEQYF.

The chain is built from TRBV4-2 and TRBJ1-5; possible D gene TRBD1, 6 bases. Trimming pared 4 bases from V and 2 bases from J, leaving 18 bases between. CDR3 length equals 17 residues. Germline V lookup: CDR1 LGHNA, CDR2 YNFKEQ. CDR3 region: CASSPASGVSGNQPQHF. The CDR3 bases are TGTGCCAGCAGCCCGGCCTCAGGGGTAAGTGGCAATCAGCCCCAGCATTTT.

This sequence joins TRBV30 and TRBJ1-4; D gene unclear. Germline V CDR1 and CDR2: GTSNPN, SVGIG (reference sequence). This CDR3 has 14 amino acids. Trimming cost V 2 bases and J 6 bases, with 13 bases left between them. The CDR3 region has the DNA TGTGCCTGGAGTCAGAGTCCGGCGGATGAAAAACTGTTTTTT. Amino acid sequence: CAWSQSPADEKLFF.

The rearrangement uses TRBV5-1 and TRBJ2-5, with 7 bases fitting TRBD1. The CDR3 is made up of 15 amino acids. The germline V gene encodes CDR1 SGHRS and CDR2 YFSETQ. Trimming removed 4 bases from V and 5 bases from J; junction bases left unmatched: 11. The CDR3 DNA is TGCGCCAGCAGCAGAACCGACAGGGTCGGGGAGACCCAGTACTTC. Protein: CASSRTDRVGETQYF.

The chain couples TRBV21-1 to TRBJ2-1; TRBD2 is the table's D call and was not checked against the DNA. TRBV21-1 is deemed a pseudogene. The CDR3 has 16 residues. The CDR3 protein is CASSKVSGGSYNEQFF. The CDR3 DNA reads TGTGCCAGCAGCAAAGTATCCGGGGGCTCCTACAATGAGCAGTTCTTC.

This rearrangement joins TRBV30 to TRBJ1-1, with D possibly TRBD1 on 5 matching bases. Germline V gene sequence: CDR1 GTSNPN, CDR2 SVGIG (reference sequence). This CDR3 region has 11 residues. V was clipped by 3 bases and J by 7 bases, with 9 bases between them. The CDR3 reads CAWSGHHEAFF. The CDR3 DNA sequence: TGTGCCTGGAGCGGACACCATGAAGCTTTCTTT.

This clone was picked up a small number of times. V and J are TRBV6-6 and TRBJ2-7, with TRBD1 matching 9 bases. Trimming at V came to 5 bases and at J to 4 bases, leaving 9 bases not matched to a gene. CDR1 and CDR2 (germline): MNHNY, SVGAGI (reference sequence). The length of the CDR3 is 15 residues. CDR3 in amino acids: CASSPRDRVTYEQYF. The CDR3 DNA sequence: TGTGCCAGCAGTCCCCGGGACAGGGTTACTTACGAGCAGTACTTC.

This clone appeared once. The CDR3 loop is CASSLEAGINYGYTF. CDR3 DNA sequence: TGTGCCAGCAGCTTAGAGGCAGGGATTAACTATGGCTACACCTTC. The chain recombines TRBV11-2 with TRBJ1-2; the D gene is possibly TRBD1 (5 bases). CDR1 is SGHAT and CDR2 is FQNNGV in the germline V gene. This CDR3 comprises 15 residues. V was clipped by 0 bases and J by 1 base, with 9 bases between them. Filled out from reference TRBV11-2 and TRBJ1-2, the complete variable domain reads EAGVAQSPRYKIIEKRQSVAFWCNPISGHATLYWYQQILGQGPKLLIQFQNNGVVDDSQLPKDRFSAERLKGVDSTLKIQPAKLEDSAVYLCASSLEAGINYGYTFGSGTRLTVV.

With regard to this clone: Germline and junction disagree at one end, which may indicate a read error. DNA of the CDR3: TGTGCCAGCAGCTTAGAGTACGGGAAGCTGTTTTTT. Its translation: CASSLEYGKLFF. The chain couples TRBV7-6 to TRBJ2-2, with a weak D call TRBD2 (5 bases). Germline V gene lookup returns CDR1 SGHVS and CDR2 FNYEAQ. This CDR3 contains 12 residues.

The chain uses TRBV19 and TRBJ1-4; D might be TRBD1 (5 bases). CDR3 length equals 15 residues. Germline V gene lookup returns CDR1 LNHDA and CDR2 SQIVND (reference sequence). V lost 6 bases to trimming and J lost 3 bases, with 14 bases between them. The CDR3 reads CASSSSGASNEKLFF. The CDR3 DNA is TGTGCCAGTAGCTCATCCGGGGCCTCTAATGAAAAACTGTTTTTT.

DNA of the CDR3: TGTGCCAGCAGCTTCTCGCAGGTTGATGGCACTGAAGCTTTCTTT. Protein product: CASSFSQVDGTEAFF. V and J are TRBV11-1 and TRBJ1-1; D gene ambiguous. There are 15 residues in the CDR3. Trimming removed 3 bases at V and 4 bases at J, with 15 bases between. Germline V CDR1 and CDR2: SGHAT, FQDESV (reference sequence).

The J gene is TRBJ1-2, the V gene TRBV9; D gene unclear. Germline V gene lookup returns CDR1 SGDLS and CDR2 YYNGEE. The length of the CDR3 is 13 residues. V was pared by 0 bases and J by 3 bases, with 6 bases between. The CDR3 nucleotides read TGTGCCAGCAGCGTAGCAGTCGACTATGGCTACACCTTC. Protein sequence: CASSVAVDYGYTF.

The chain joins TRBV18 to TRBJ2-2, with D unresolved. CDR1 and CDR2 (germline): KGHSH, LQKENI. This CDR3 is built from 15 residues. V lost 2 bases, J lost 0 bases, and 7 bases lay in between. The CDR3 here is CASSPSYTNTGELFF. For the CDR3, the DNA is TGTGCCAGCTCACCATCCTATACGAACACCGGGGAGCTGTTTTTT.

In its sample, this clone was seen a few times. The rearrangement links TRBV5-4 to TRBJ2-7, with 8 bases aligning to TRBD2. V shed 4 bases and J 0 bases; nucleotides not matched to a gene: 12. Germline CDR1 is SGHNT and CDR2 is YYREEE (reference sequence). The CDR3 is 17 residues long. The CDR3, as DNA: TGTGCCAGCAGCCCCGCCCCGGGAGCGGGGGTCTCCTACGAGCAGTACTTC. Residues: CASSPAPGAGVSYEQYF.

V and J are TRBV3-1 (or the pseudogene TRBV3-2) and TRBJ1-3; no clear D. The CDR3 runs 15 residues. Trimming left V 2 bases short and J 1 base short, with 9 bases between. Per germline, CDR1 LGHDT and CDR2 YNNKEL (reference sequence). The CDR3 loop is CASSQSPFSGNTIYF. The CDR3, as DNA: TGTGCCAGCAGCCAAAGTCCCTTTTCTGGAAACACCATATATTTT.

This chain links TRBV4-1 with TRBJ2-7, with D tentatively TRBD1 (6 bases). Between the trimmed V and J ends, which lost 1 base and 7 bases, there was a span of 17 bases. Germline V gives CDR1 MGHRA, CDR2 YSYEKL. The CDR3 has 15 amino acids. For the CDR3, the DNA is TGCGCCAGCAGCCAAGCAGGGGACCCTCCGGGTGAGCAGTACTTC. Translated, it gives CASSQAGDPPGEQYF.

V and J are TRBV18 and TRBJ2-7, with 7 positions matching TRBD1. The V and J ends lost 3 bases and 1 base, in that order; junction bases with no gene match: 9. The CDR3 is 16 residues long. Germline CDR1 and CDR2: KGHSH and LQKENI. The CDR3 here is CASSPFDRVSSYEQYF. In DNA, the CDR3 is TGTGCCAGCTCACCCTTTGACAGGGTGAGTTCCTACGAGCAGTACTTC.

The chain recombines TRBV27 with TRBJ2-2; no reliable D call. The germline V and J ends were trimmed by 7 bases and 6 bases, with 15 bases remaining between them. Germline V CDR1 and CDR2: MNHEY, SMNVEV (reference sequence). CDR3 length: 14 amino acids. CDR3 sequence reads: CASTPILHPGELFF. CDR3 nucleotide sequence: TGTGCCAGCACTCCCATCCTGCATCCCGGGGAGCTGTTTTTT.

The chain's CDR3 is CASTDPWGGTEAFF. The CDR3 nucleotides read TGTGCCAGCACCGACCCCTGGGGGGGCACTGAAGCTTTCTTT. V is TRBV21-1 and J is TRBJ1-1. TRBV21-1 is designated a pseudogene. CDR3 length equals 14 residues.

The chain couples TRBV9 to TRBJ2-7; 7 bases agree with TRBD2. This CDR3 comprises 17 residues. CDR1 is SGDLS, CDR2 YYNGEE, per germline. V was clipped by 0 bases and J by 4 bases; unmatched bases: 13. The CDR3 loop reads CASSVGDSRGFGYEQYF. The CDR3 DNA is TGTGCCAGCAGCGTAGGGGACTCGCGGGGGTTTGGATACGAGCAGTACTTC.

Concerning this clone: The sample contains more than one DNA sequence encoding this CDR3. The chain has TRBV30 and TRBJ2-5, with D perhaps matching TRBD2 (6 bases). The CDR3 extends over 13 amino acids. Between the trimmed V and J ends, which lost 5 bases and 5 bases, there was a span of 15 bases. Germline CDR1 reads GTSNPN; CDR2 reads SVGIG (reference sequence). CDR3 residues: CAWWGEAGETQYF. The DNA for the CDR3 is TGTGCCTGGTGGGGGGAGGCGGGGGAGACCCAGTACTTC.